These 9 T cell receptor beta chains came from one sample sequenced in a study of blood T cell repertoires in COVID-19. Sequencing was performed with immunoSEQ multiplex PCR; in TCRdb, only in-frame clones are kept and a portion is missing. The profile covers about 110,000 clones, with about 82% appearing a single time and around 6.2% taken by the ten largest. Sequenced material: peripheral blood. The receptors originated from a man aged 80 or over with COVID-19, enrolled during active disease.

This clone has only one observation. The CDR3 loop is CASSLFTGGATDTQYF. The CDR3 DNA sequence: TGTGCCAGCAGTTTGTTTACAGGGGGCGCGACAGATACGCAGTATTTT. The chain uses TRBV28 and TRBJ2-3; 9 positions agree with TRBD1. In germline, CDR1 is MDHEN, CDR2 SYDVKM. V gave up 3 bases and J gave up 3 bases; unmatched junction bases: 7. The CDR3 sequence is 16 residues long.

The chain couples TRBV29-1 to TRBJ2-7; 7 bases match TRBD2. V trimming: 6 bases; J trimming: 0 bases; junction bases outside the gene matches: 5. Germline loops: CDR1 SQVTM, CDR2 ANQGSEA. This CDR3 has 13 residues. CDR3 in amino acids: CSVAGRNSYEQYF. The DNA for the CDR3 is TGCAGCGTAGCGGGACGCAACTCCTACGAGCAGTACTTC.

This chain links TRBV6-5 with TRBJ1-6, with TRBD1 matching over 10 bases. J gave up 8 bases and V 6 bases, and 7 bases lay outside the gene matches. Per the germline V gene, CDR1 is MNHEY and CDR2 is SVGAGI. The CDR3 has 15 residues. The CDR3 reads CASRTSTGGYSPLHF. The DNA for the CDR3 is TGTGCCAGCAGAACCTCGACAGGGGGCTATTCACCCCTCCACTTT.

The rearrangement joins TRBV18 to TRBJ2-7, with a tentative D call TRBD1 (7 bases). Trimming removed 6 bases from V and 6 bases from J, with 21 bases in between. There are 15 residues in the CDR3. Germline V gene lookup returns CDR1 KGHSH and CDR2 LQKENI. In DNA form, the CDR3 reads TGTGCCAGCTCGCCCCCCCGGGACAGAGCGGGCGAGCAGTACTTC. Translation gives CASSPPRDRAGEQYF.

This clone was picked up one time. The CDR3: CASSQRGAGDDNEQFF. CDR3 in DNA: TGTGCCAGCAGCCAACGAGGTGCGGGAGACGACAATGAGCAGTTCTTC. The J gene is TRBJ2-1, the V gene TRBV4-2, with 7 bases that match TRBD2. The CDR3 is 16 amino acids. V gave up 2 bases and J gave up 5 bases; unmatched junction bases: 9. CDR1 LGHNA and CDR2 YNFKEQ come from the germline V gene.

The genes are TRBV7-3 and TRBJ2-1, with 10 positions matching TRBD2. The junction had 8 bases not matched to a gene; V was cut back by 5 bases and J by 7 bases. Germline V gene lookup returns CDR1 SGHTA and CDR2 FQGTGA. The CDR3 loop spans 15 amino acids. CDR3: CASSPLAGVRNEQFF. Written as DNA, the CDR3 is TGTGCCAGCAGCCCTCTAGCGGGAGTCAGGAATGAGCAGTTCTTC.

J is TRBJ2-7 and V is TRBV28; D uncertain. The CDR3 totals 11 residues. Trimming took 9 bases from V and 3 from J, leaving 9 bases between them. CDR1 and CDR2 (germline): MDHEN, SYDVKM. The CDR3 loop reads CASSPHYEQYF. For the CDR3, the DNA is TGTGCCAGTTCCCCCCACTACGAGCAGTACTTC.

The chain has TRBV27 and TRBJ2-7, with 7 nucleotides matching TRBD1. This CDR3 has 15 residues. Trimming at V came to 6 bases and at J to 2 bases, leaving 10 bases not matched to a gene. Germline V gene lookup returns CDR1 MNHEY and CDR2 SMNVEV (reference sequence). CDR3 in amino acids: CASRVGQLFTYEQYF. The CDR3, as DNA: TGTGCCAGCAGAGTGGGACAGCTATTCACCTACGAGCAGTACTTC.

The CDR3 region has the DNA TGCGCCAGCAGCCAAGGGGCCGAATGGGGGGAGGAGACCCAGTACTTC. This gives the protein CASSQGAEWGEETQYF. The chain has TRBV4-1 and TRBJ2-5, with D possibly being TRBD2 (6 bases). Trimming removed 1 base at V and 5 bases at J, with 17 bases between. Germline values: CDR1 MGHRA, CDR2 YSYEKL. The CDR3 contains 16 residues.